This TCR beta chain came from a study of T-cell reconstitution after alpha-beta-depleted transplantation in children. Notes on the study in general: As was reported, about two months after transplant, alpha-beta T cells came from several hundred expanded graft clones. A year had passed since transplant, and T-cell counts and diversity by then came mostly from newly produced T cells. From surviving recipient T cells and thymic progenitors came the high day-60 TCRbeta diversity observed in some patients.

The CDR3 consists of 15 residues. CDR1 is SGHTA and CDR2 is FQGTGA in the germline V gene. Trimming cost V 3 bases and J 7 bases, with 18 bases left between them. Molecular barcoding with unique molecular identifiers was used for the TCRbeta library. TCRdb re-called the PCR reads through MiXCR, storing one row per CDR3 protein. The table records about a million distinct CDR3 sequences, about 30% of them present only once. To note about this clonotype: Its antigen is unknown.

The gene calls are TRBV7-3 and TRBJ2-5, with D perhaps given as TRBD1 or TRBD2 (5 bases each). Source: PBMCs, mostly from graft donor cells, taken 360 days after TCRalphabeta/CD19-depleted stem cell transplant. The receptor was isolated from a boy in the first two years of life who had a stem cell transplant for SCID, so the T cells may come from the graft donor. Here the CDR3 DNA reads TGTGCCAGCAGCTTGGCGTATAGGGGCCGGGGGACCCAGTACTTC. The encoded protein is CASSLAYRGRGTQYF.